The text below deals with one T cell receptor (beta chain). TCRdb independently ran MiXCR on the 5' RACE reads; one entry per CDR3 protein. The data show 60,000 to 65,000 distinct CDR3 sequences, with 8% to 10% seen just once and about 1.3% held by the top ten. The V gene's germline CDR1 is MDHEN and CDR2 SYDVKM. The CDR3 totals 14 residues. V lost 5 bases and J 9 bases, leaving 19 bases between the germline ends. The sample is drawn from a study of early T cells in non-severe SARS-CoV-2 infection. About the study: With bulk RNA from unsorted whole blood as input, sequencing yielded unpaired chains.

The TCR was taken from an adult who was a healthcare worker with PCR-confirmed SARS-CoV-2 infection or an uninfected control (not recorded which). Material: whole blood. V and J are TRBV28 and TRBJ2-5, with D perhaps matching TRBD1 or TRBD2 (5 bases each). The DNA of the CDR3 is TGTGCCAGCAGTGCCGGGACCCACAACGGGGCCCAGTACTTC. Translated: CASSAGTHNGAQYF.